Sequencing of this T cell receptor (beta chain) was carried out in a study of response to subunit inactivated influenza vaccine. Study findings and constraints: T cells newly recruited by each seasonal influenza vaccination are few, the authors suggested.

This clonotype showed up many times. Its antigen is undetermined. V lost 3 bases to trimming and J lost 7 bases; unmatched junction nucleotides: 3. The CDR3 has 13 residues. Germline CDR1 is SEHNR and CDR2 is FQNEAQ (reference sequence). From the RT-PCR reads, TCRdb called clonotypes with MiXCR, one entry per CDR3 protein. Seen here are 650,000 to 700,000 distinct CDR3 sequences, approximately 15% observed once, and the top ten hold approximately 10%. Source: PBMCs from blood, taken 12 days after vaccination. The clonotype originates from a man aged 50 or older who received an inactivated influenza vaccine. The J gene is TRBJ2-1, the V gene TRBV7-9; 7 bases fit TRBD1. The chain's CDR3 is CASSLRGLNEQFF. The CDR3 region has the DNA TGTGCCAGCAGCTTGAGGGGGCTAAATGAGCAGTTCTTC.